This record concerns one T cell receptor (beta chain) sequence. As yet, its antigen is unknown. Assay used: immunoSEQ multiplex PCR; TCRdb lists only in-frame clones, some missing. The data contain roughly 21,000 clones, roughly 98% of them singletons. This entry comes from a study of T cells after posttransplantation cyclophosphamide. Study results and caveats: Later blood repertoires were often dominated by clones from the donor CD8+ memory compartment. After PTCy, TRB diversity resembled that of CNI/methotrexate controls. Blood and skin or GI T cell repertoires showed limited TRB overlap.

Peripheral blood was collected from the related graft donor on the marrow donation day. The V end was cut by 5 bases, the J end by 8 bases, with 10 bases between. CDR3 length: 11 amino acids. Germline CDR1 reads SGHNT; CDR2 reads YYREEE (reference sequence). The sequence derives from a man between 40 and 49 years old in good health, CMV-negative, and a related stem cell transplant donor. The gene calls are TRBV5-4 and TRBJ1-2; the D is unclear. Sequences were obtained from naive CD8+ T cells sorted from PBMCs. As DNA, the CDR3 is TGTGCCAGCAGGGTGGCCATGGGCTACACCTTC. Translation gives CASRVAMGYTF.